This T cell receptor beta chain was sequenced during a study of T cells after yellow fever vaccination (dated by TCRdb to 2018 to 2020). Notes on the research overall: The SMART-Seq v4 Ultra Low Input RNA kit was used to prepare libraries from fractions with low cell numbers. Blood samples were taken at several timepoints before and after primary and secondary immunization, and bulk PBMC replicates and cell subsets were isolated. Bulk TCR alpha and beta repertoires were sequenced longitudinally to track T-cell clones before and after primary and booster YFV17D yellow fever vaccination. Two healthy male donors made up the cohort, one aged 18 to 29 years and the other aged 30 to 40 years.

This clonotype was picked up a small number of times. Its cognate antigen has yet to be identified. No much larger clone exists at a distance of one base, and base qualities are not known. What the treatment or condition label conveys for this sample: live attenuated yellow fever vaccine strain. At every blood-draw timepoint, two biological replicates of bulk PBMCs were collected. PBMCs were isolated from peripheral blood using a standard Ficoll-Paque protocol. RNA was extracted with TriZol from bulk PBMCs, CD4 and CD8 fractions, and dextramer-positive and dextramer-negative fractions. General conclusions and limits of the study: A small fraction of clonotypes appeared in both the CD4 and CD8 compartments, likely as a result of convergent recombination. The secondary T-cell response was found to be weaker but faster than the primary response, with a peak reached on day 5 rather than on day 15. Computational filtering was needed because FACS-sorted repertoires could contain abundant contaminating clonotypes from the bulk population. Only a couple of donors were included in the study, so the extent to which the findings can be generalized is limited. Most clones expanded after primary vaccination were re-detected after the booster (almost 97% of CD4 and around 86% of CD8), suggesting broad memory maintenance.

The CDR3 runs 17 amino acids, cysteine and phenylalanine included. Just CDR3 DNA is preserved here, 51 bases in frame from base 1. Germline trimming: 1 base from V, 7 bases from J; junction bases outside gene matches: 4. CDR1 and CDR2 are drawn from the germline V gene: SGHDN, FVKESK. Sequenced using an Illumina NovaSeq 6000. Synthesis of TCR cDNA relied on 5'RACE template switching, a step that introduced a universal primer site along with unique molecular identifiers. Priming for cDNA synthesis came from both the TCR alpha and TCR beta constant segments. Libraries were amplified in two PCR steps, with sample barcodes and sequencing adapters added in the second step. Sequencing of the libraries was done on either Illumina HiSeq 2500 (2x100 bp) or NovaSeq (2x150 bp). Concerning the study's data processing: MIGEC was used to demultiplex reads and collapse the reads into UMI consensus sequences, and MiXCR was used for V(D)J alignment. Vaccine-responding clonotypes were identified with edgeR using replicate PBMC samples, with FDR below 0.01 and a log2 fold change above 5 up to day 15 being required. Each bulk clonotype was labeled CD4 or CD8 based on which sequenced repertoire, CD4 or CD8, contained the clonotype at higher abundance. TCRdb took the public reads, trimmed them with fastp at Q25, ran MiXCR for clone calling and kept in-frame beta chains. Identical CDR3 proteins give one entry, which carries the most common genes and DNA. It is TCRdb's table, rather than the study itself, that gives the V and J calls and clone size. The sample profile shows 300,000 to 350,000 distinct CDR3 sequences; 3% to 4.5% of them were found once. Of the sample, approximately 24% falls within the top ten clones.

This receptor was obtained from a young man who received the YFV17D yellow fever vaccine. Sequenced here: PBMCs, sampled 5 days after the yellow fever booster vaccination. The sequence is built from TRBV14 and TRBJ2-1; 16 middle bases align to TRBD2. DNA sequence: TGTGCCAGCAGCCAAGTAACGGGACTAGCGGGGGGGAATGAGCAGTTCTTC. Its translation reads: CASSQVTGLAGGNEQFF.